One sample yielded the 32 T cell receptor beta chains listed below, sequenced in a study of blood T cell repertoires in COVID-19. TCRdb keeps only in-frame clones here, not all; method: immunoSEQ multiplex PCR. The table includes roughly 12,000 clones, around 80% detected once. Material for sequencing was peripheral blood. These TCRs come from a man older than 75 with acute or convalescent COVID-19.

In this sample, this clone turned up once. The chain recombines TRBV7-9 with TRBJ1-2; D is unresolved. V dropped 5 bases and J dropped 7 bases, with 23 bases sitting between them. CDR3 size: 16 residues. Germline V gene lookup returns CDR1 SEHNR and CDR2 FQNEAQ (reference sequence). The CDR3 nucleotides read TGTGCCAGCAGCGGAGGTGGGTTCGGACGATATATTGGCTACACCTTC. Amino acid sequence: CASSGGGFGRYIGYTF.

The chain is built from TRBV3-1 (or the pseudogene TRBV3-2) and TRBJ2-1; TRBD2 might be the D (6 bases). CDR1 is LGHDT and CDR2 is YNNKEL in the germline V gene (reference sequence). V lost 4 bases and J 7 bases, leaving 14 bases between the germline ends. This CDR3 spans 14 amino acids. CDR3 protein: CASSLRDFKNEQFF. CDR3 DNA sequence: TGTGCCAGCAGCCTCCGGGACTTTAAGAATGAGCAGTTCTTC.

The chain uses TRBV7-7 and TRBJ2-1; D is unresolved. The CDR3 is 15 residues long. The V gene lost 1 base and the J gene lost 6 bases, with 13 bases spanning the gap. Germline V CDR1 and CDR2: SSHAT, FNYEAQ (reference sequence). CDR3 amino acids: CASSLGSGSSNEQFF. The CDR3 region has the DNA TGTGCCAGCAGCTTAGGGAGTGGTAGTAGCAATGAGCAGTTCTTC.

V is TRBV5-5 and J is TRBJ2-5; possible D gene TRBD1, 5 bases. The CDR3 spans 16 residues. Trimming took off 2 bases at V and 0 bases at J, with 14 bases between the two ends. Germline V gene lookup returns CDR1 SGHKS and CDR2 YYEKEE (reference sequence). The CDR3 reads CASSLEGHEYQETQYF. DNA for the CDR3: TGTGCCAGCAGCTTAGAAGGACATGAGTACCAAGAGACCCAGTACTTC. Supplemented by reference TRBV5-5 and TRBJ2-5, the full variable domain reads DAGVTQSPTHLIKTRGQQVTLRCSPISGHKSVSWYQQVLGQGPQFIFQYYEKEERGRGNFPDRFSARQFPNYSSELNVNALLLGDSALYLCASSLEGHEYQETQYFGPGTRLLVL.

The rearrangement uses TRBV7-2 and TRBJ2-3; unclear D gene. Per the germline V gene, CDR1 is SGHTA and CDR2 is FQGNSA. The CDR3 contains 14 residues. V was trimmed by 1 base and J by 3 bases, leaving 8 bases between them. CDR3 protein: CASSLGLSTDTQYF. The CDR3 DNA reads TGTGCCAGCAGCTTAGGCCTAAGTACAGATACGCAGTATTTT.

This clone occurred once. The rearrangement uses TRBV4-2 and TRBJ2-1; 8 bases agree with TRBD2. The V gene's germline CDR1 is LGHNA and CDR2 YNFKEQ. The CDR3 extends over 16 amino acids. V lost 0 bases and J lost 3; bases outside the gene matches: 4. The CDR3 here is CASSQESAGDYNEQFF. The DNA of the CDR3 is TGTGCCAGCAGCCAAGAATCAGCGGGGGACTACAATGAGCAGTTCTTC.

This rearrangement joins TRBV18 to TRBJ1-6; 7 nucleotides agree with TRBD1. The CDR3 sequence is 16 residues long. Losses at the gene ends were 3 bases for V and 10 bases for J; bases not matched to a gene: 12. CDR1 is KGHSH and CDR2 is LQKENI in the germline V gene. CDR3 nucleotides: TGTGCCAGCTCACCCCTGCATCGGCAGGGGGAATCACCCCTCCACTTT. Protein sequence: CASSPLHRQGESPLHF. Filled out from reference TRBV18 and TRBJ1-6, the complete variable domain reads NAGVMQNPRHLVRRRGQEARLRCSPMKGHSHVYWYRQLPEEGLKFMVYLQKENIIDESGMPKERFSAEFPKEGPSILRIQQVVRGDSAAYFCASSPLHRQGESPLHFGNGTRLTVT.

The V gene is TRBV5-1, the J gene TRBJ2-5, with D possibly TRBD1 on 5 matching bases. The CDR3 sequence is 15 residues long. V was pared by 2 bases and J by 5 bases, with 16 bases between. The V gene's germline CDR1 is SGHRS and CDR2 YFSETQ. CDR3 sequence (DNA): TGCGCCAGCAGCTTTCTCCAGGGCTCCTGGGAGACCCAGTACTTC. This sequence encodes CASSFLQGSWETQYF.

V is TRBV11-2 and J is TRBJ1-4; unclear D gene. V lost 5 bases to trimming and J lost 1 base, with 11 bases between them. CDR3 length equals 15 residues. Per the germline V gene, CDR1 is SGHAT and CDR2 is FQNNGV. CDR3 nucleotide sequence: TGTGCCAGCAGCCCACATGCGGTAACTAATGAAAAACTGTTTTTT. Protein product: CASSPHAVTNEKLFF.

The chain uses TRBV7-8 and TRBJ2-1, with 7 bases aligning to TRBD1. The V segment lost 6 bases and the J segment 5 bases; nucleotides outside the gene matches: 10. The CDR3 contains 15 residues. Germline CDR1 is SGHVS and CDR2 is FQNEAQ. Here the CDR3 reads CASRLSGGGNNEQFF. The CDR3 coding sequence is TGTGCCAGCAGGCTCTCAGGGGGTGGGAACAATGAGCAGTTCTTC.

The chain has TRBV14 and TRBJ2-3; a weak D match, TRBD2 (6 bases). The CDR3 contains 18 residues. Trimming took off 2 bases at V and 6 bases at J, with 24 bases between the two ends. Germline lookup yields CDR1 SGHDN and CDR2 FVKESK. The CDR3 nucleotides are TGTGCCAGCAGCCAAACTAAGGTGGCGGGGAATCTGGCGGATACGCAGTATTTT. This codes for CASSQTKVAGNLADTQYF.

This clone came up once. The chain links TRBV6-5 to TRBJ1-1; 9 positions agree with TRBD1. Trimming at V came to 7 bases and at J to 5 bases, leaving 2 bases not matched to a gene. The CDR3 is 12 amino acids. From germline, CDR1 is MNHEY and CDR2 SVGAGI. Written as DNA, the CDR3 is TGTGCCAGCACAGGGACAGGGACTGAAGCTTTCTTT. Translating it yields CASTGTGTEAFF.

The genes are TRBV4-1 and TRBJ2-1, with 7 bases matching TRBD2. Germline CDR1 MGHRA, CDR2 YSYEKL. The V gene end was trimmed by 4 bases and the J gene end by 7 bases; junction bases not matched to a gene: 10. The CDR3 loop spans 15 amino acids. For the CDR3, the DNA is TGCGCCAGCAGCCTGACTAGCACCGCAGATAATGAGCAGTTCTTC. Protein product: CASSLTSTADNEQFF.

CDR3 DNA: TGTGCCAGCAGCCGAATAACAGGCTCTGGGGCCAACGTCCTGACTTTC. Translation gives CASSRITGSGANVLTF. J is TRBJ2-6 and V is TRBV13, with D possibly TRBD1 on 5 matching bases. Germline CDR1 reads PRHDT; CDR2 reads FYEKMQ (reference sequence). The V and J ends lost 5 bases and 0 bases respectively, with 11 bases between them. This CDR3 has 16 residues.

This clone was counted only a few times. V is TRBV6-1 and J is TRBJ1-2, with 7 nucleotides matching TRBD1. The germline CDR1 and CDR2 sequences are MNHNS and SASEGT. The V and J ends lost 1 base and 5 bases, in that order; junction bases with no gene match: 7. The CDR3 totals 15 residues. The CDR3, as DNA: TGTGCCAGCAGTGAAGAGGGGGCGTTGGGATATGGCTACACCTTC. It codes for CASSEEGALGYGYTF.

The CDR3 DNA reads as TGTGCCAGCAGTTACTCCCTACAGGTAAACACTGAAGCTTTCTTT. Its translation: CASSYSLQVNTEAFF. The chain combines TRBV6-5 with TRBJ1-1; tentative D call: TRBD1 (5 bases). The germline CDR1 and CDR2 sequences are MNHEY and SVGAGI. The V gene lost 0 bases and the J gene lost 2 bases, with 10 bases spanning the gap. This CDR3 spans 15 amino acids.

This clone was counted only a few times. The rearrangement links TRBV6-1 to TRBJ1-1; the D gene is possibly TRBD1 (5 bases). Germline CDR1 and CDR2: MNHNS and SASEGT. CDR3 length: 15 amino acids. Trimming took 2 bases from V and 7 from J, leaving 17 bases between them. CDR3 sequence: CASSESETVGIEAFF. For the CDR3, the DNA is TGTGCCAGCAGTGAATCCGAGACAGTGGGTATTGAAGCTTTCTTT.

This clone appeared once. This chain uses TRBV6-5 with TRBJ2-7; tentatively, D is TRBD2 (5 bases). The CDR3 spans 14 residues. CDR1 is MNHEY and CDR2 is SVGAGI in the germline V gene. Trimming removed 7 bases at V and 3 bases at J, with 16 bases between. The CDR3 loop is CASTPLGLLYEQYF. The CDR3 coding sequence is TGTGCCAGCACCCCACTTGGACTCCTCTACGAGCAGTACTTC.

V is TRBV5-4 and J is TRBJ1-1; D ambiguous. CDR1 and CDR2 (germline): SGHNT, YYREEE (reference sequence). The CDR3 is made up of 13 amino acids. The V end lost 1 base, the J end lost 1 base, and 5 bases lay between the germline ends. As DNA, the CDR3 is TGTGCCAGCAGCTTGTACAGGAACACTGAAGCTTTCTTT. Amino acid sequence: CASSLYRNTEAFF. The full variable domain, completed using reference TRBV5-4 and TRBJ1-1, is ETGVTQSPTHLIKTRGQQVTLRCSSQSGHNTVSWYQQALGQGPQFIFQYYREEENGRGNFPPRFSGLQFPNYSSELNVNALELDDSALYLCASSLYRNTEAFFGQGTRLTVV.

The rearrangement joins TRBV7-9 to TRBJ1-3, with 8 bases matching TRBD1. J was trimmed by 0 bases and V by 2 bases; bases with no gene match: 12. This CDR3 spans 19 amino acids. Germline V gene sequence: CDR1 SEHNR, CDR2 FQNEAQ (reference sequence). Written as DNA, the CDR3 is TGTGCCAGCAGCTTACTCCGTGGGACAGGTGCTAGCTCTGGAAACACCATATATTTT. This encodes CASSLLRGTGASSGNTIYF. Supplemented by reference TRBV7-9 and TRBJ1-3, the full variable domain reads DTGVSQNPRHKITKRGQNVTFRCDPISEHNRLYWYRQTLGQGPEFLTYFQNEAQLEKSRLLSDRFSAERPKGSFSTLEIQRTEQGDSAMYLCASSLLRGTGASSGNTIYFGEGSWLTVV.

Only a few counts were recorded for this clone. The rearrangement links TRBV19 to TRBJ2-7; 7 nucleotides match TRBD1. CDR1 is LNHDA, CDR2 SQIVND, per germline (reference sequence). The CDR3 loop spans 17 amino acids. Losses at the gene ends were 0 bases for V and 1 base for J; bases not matched to a gene: 9. The CDR3 DNA reads TGTGCCAGTAGTATAGATTTTAAGGGGGCACAGTCCTACGAGCAGTACTTC. Encoded protein: CASSIDFKGAQSYEQYF.

The chain is built from TRBV29-1 and TRBJ2-1; 13 positions agree with TRBD2. V lost 6 bases and J lost 7; bases outside the gene matches: 6. Germline V lookup: CDR1 SQVTM, CDR2 ANQGSEA. This CDR3 spans 14 amino acids. The CDR3 DNA reads TGCAGCGTGGGGACTAGCGGGGTCGGGAATGAGCAGTTCTTC. Protein product: CSVGTSGVGNEQFF.

This chain connects TRBV3-1 (or the pseudogene TRBV3-2) to TRBJ1-6; possibly TRBD1 for D (5 bases). CDR1 and CDR2 from the germline V gene are LGHDT and YNNKEL (reference sequence). This CDR3 contains 14 residues. V was pared by 0 bases and J by 8 bases, with 8 bases between. In DNA form, the CDR3 reads TGTGCCAGCAGCCAAGAGGTACAGGATTCACCCCTCCACTTT. As protein: CASSQEVQDSPLHF.

This chain connects TRBV7-3 to TRBJ2-2; D perhaps matches TRBD1 (6 bases). The CDR3 totals 20 residues. The V end lost 2 bases, the J end lost 4 bases, and 26 bases lay between the germline ends. Germline CDR1 and CDR2: SGHTA and FQGTGA. The CDR3 reads CASSLQGGGNGVRGTGELFF. The DNA for the CDR3 is TGTGCCAGCAGCTTACAAGGGGGTGGAAATGGGGTTCGAGGCACCGGGGAGCTGTTTTTT.

This clone was seen only once. This chain links TRBV28 with TRBJ1-2; 7 nucleotides agree with TRBD1. This CDR3 contains 15 residues. The V segment lost 6 bases and the J segment 4 bases; nucleotides outside the gene matches: 11. CDR1 is MDHEN, CDR2 SYDVKM, per germline. CDR3: CASSSKGGQIYGYTF. CDR3 bases: TGTGCCAGCAGCTCGAAAGGGGGACAGATCTATGGCTACACCTTC.

The chain recombines TRBV3-1 (or the pseudogene TRBV3-2) with TRBJ1-2; possibly TRBD1 for D (6 bases). The V end lost 3 bases, the J end lost 2 bases, and 13 bases lay between the germline ends. Per the germline V gene, CDR1 is LGHDT and CDR2 is YNNKEL (reference sequence). The CDR3 loop spans 15 amino acids. The CDR3 bases are TGTGCCAGCAGCCAGAGTCCAGGGGAGAACTATGGCTACACCTTC. This gives the protein CASSQSPGENYGYTF.

The CDR3 sequence is CASSQDSGGMGGYTF. The CDR3 DNA reads TGTGCCAGCAGCCAAGACTCAGGCGGGATGGGTGGCTACACCTTC. V usage is TRBV4-2 and J usage is TRBJ1-2; D call uncertain. The V and J ends lost 0 bases and 7 bases respectively, with 15 bases between them. This CDR3 is built from 15 residues. CDR1 and CDR2 from the germline V gene are LGHNA and YNFKEQ.

The chain is built from TRBV6-5 and TRBJ1-1; TRBD1 matches at 10 bases. This CDR3 spans 13 amino acids. V was pared by 4 bases and J by 7 bases, with 3 bases of the junction left unmatched. Germline loops: CDR1 MNHEY, CDR2 SVGAGI. This chain's CDR3 is CASSLGQGFEAFF. The CDR3, as DNA: TGTGCCAGCAGTTTGGGACAGGGGTTTGAAGCTTTCTTT.

This clone showed up just a few times. The gene calls are TRBV18 and TRBJ1-2; 12 nucleotides line up with TRBD1. The germline gives CDR1 KGHSH, CDR2 LQKENI. The CDR3 length is 12 residues. The junction had 5 bases not matched to a gene; V was cut back by 5 bases and J by 13 bases. CDR3 region: CASSSGQGAFTF. As DNA, the CDR3 is TGTGCCAGCTCATCGGGACAGGGGGCTTTCACCTTC. The whole variable domain, filled in from reference TRBV18 and TRBJ1-2, reads NAGVMQNPRHLVRRRGQEARLRCSPMKGHSHVYWYRQLPEEGLKFMVYLQKENIIDESGMPKERFSAEFPKEGPSILRIQQVVRGDSAAYFCASSSGQGAFTFGSGTRLTVV.

The genes are TRBV3-1 (or the pseudogene TRBV3-2) and TRBJ1-2, with D possibly matching TRBD1 (6 bases). Germline V gene data show CDR1 as LGHDT and CDR2 as YNNKEL (reference sequence). This CDR3 comprises 12 residues. The V and J ends lost 4 bases and 6 bases respectively, with 9 bases between them. CDR3 in DNA: TGTGCCAGCAGCCCGGACAGACATGGCTACACCTTC. It is translated as CASSPDRHGYTF.

V is TRBV7-2 and J is TRBJ2-5; 8 bases map to TRBD2. The CDR3 covers 15 residues. The germline V gene encodes CDR1 SGHTA and CDR2 FQGNSA. J gave up 3 bases and V 2 bases, and 5 bases lay outside the gene matches. The CDR3 reads CASSLPAGEKETQYF. CDR3 DNA: TGTGCCAGCAGCTTACCAGCGGGGGAGAAAGAGACCCAGTACTTC.

V gene TRBV14 combines with J gene TRBJ1-2; D might be TRBD1 (5 bases). V lost 4 bases and J 8 bases, leaving 14 bases between the germline ends. This CDR3 region has 13 residues. CDR1 and CDR2 (germline): SGHDN, FVKESK. The DNA for the CDR3 is TGTGCCAGCAGCCTCCAACGGAAGGGGGGCTACACCTTC. Translating gives CASSLQRKGGYTF.